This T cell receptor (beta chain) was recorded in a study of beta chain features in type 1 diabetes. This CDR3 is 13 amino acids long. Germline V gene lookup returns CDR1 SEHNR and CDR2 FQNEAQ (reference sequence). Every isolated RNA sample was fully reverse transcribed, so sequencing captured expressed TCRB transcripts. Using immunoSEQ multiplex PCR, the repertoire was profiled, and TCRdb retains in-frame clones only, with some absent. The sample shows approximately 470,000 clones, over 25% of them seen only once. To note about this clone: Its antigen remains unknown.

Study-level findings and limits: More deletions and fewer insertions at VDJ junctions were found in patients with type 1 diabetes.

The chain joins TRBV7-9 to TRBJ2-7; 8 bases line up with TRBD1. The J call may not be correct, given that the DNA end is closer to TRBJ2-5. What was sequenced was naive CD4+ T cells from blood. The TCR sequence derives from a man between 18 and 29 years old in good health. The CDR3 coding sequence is TGTGCCAGCAACCCCACAGGGGGAGAGACCCAGTACTTC. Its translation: CASNPTGGETQYF.